Listed below are T cell receptor beta chains from one sample, sequenced in a study of esophageal squamous cell carcinoma under preoperative chemotherapy. TCRdb independently ran MiXCR on the PCR reads; one entry per CDR3 protein. The repertoire holds around 34,000 distinct CDR3 sequences, with 52% as singletons. Sample acquisition took place from a patient given preoperative chemotherapy. These receptors came from a human donor with esophageal squamous cell carcinoma. The donor label of this sample is uncertain. Both conserved end residues are trimmed from each CDR3. The order of the fields is V gene, J gene, CDR3 protein.

V gene: TRBV12-3/TRBV12-4
J gene: TRBJ2-5
CDR3 protein: ASSFLEFPETQL

V gene: TRBV7-8
J gene: TRBJ2-3
CDR3 protein: ASSSLAGGPADTQY

V gene: TRBV10-3
J gene: -
CDR3 protein: AISVGQEDEQY

V gene: TRBV6-2/TRBV6-3
J gene: TRBJ2-3
CDR3 protein: ASRGGQDKDTQY

V gene: TRBV7-8
J gene: -
CDR3 protein: ASSNPGGGAKDTQY

V gene: TRBV9
J gene: TRBJ1-2
CDR3 protein: ASSVEGGRYGYT

V gene: TRBV12-3/TRBV12-4
J gene: TRBJ2-4
CDR3 protein: ASRTSGGGATDIQY

V gene: TRBV7-2
J gene: TRBJ2-2
CDR3 protein: ASSLGAGTVKSGKLY

V gene: TRBV7-6
J gene: TRBJ2-3
CDR3 protein: ASSSGGDGGAQF

V gene: TRBV12-3/TRBV12-4
J gene: TRBJ2-4
CDR3 protein: ASSATRRGAKDTQY

V gene: TRBV12-3/TRBV12-4
J gene: TRBJ2-3
CDR3 protein: ASGLGGSSKDTQY

V gene: TRBV12-3/TRBV12-4
J gene: TRBJ2-3
CDR3 protein: ASRATGGGATDIQY

V gene: TRBV27
J gene: TRBJ2-4
CDR3 protein: ASSLYPRLGAASQDTQY

V gene: TRBV12-3/TRBV12-4
J gene: TRBJ1-2
CDR3 protein: ASRIYGYT

V gene: TRBV7-9
J gene: -
CDR3 protein: ASSSGLVGRYNEQF

V gene: TRBV13
J gene: TRBJ2-7
CDR3 protein: ASSFGLPRPSYEQY